This passage covers 3 T cell receptor beta chains from one sample sequenced in a study of T-cell memory formation after mild COVID-19. TCRdb reanalysed the 5' RACE reads using MiXCR and keeps one entry per CDR3 protein. The sample carries about 16,000 distinct CDR3 sequences, approximately 20% recorded once. The sequenced material came from PBMCs or a T cell subset sorted from them (not recorded which). Every receptor here comes from a man younger than 35 who had mild COVID-19 (a few samples of this study predate the infection). Cell type and time point are not known.

The chain employs TRBV18 and TRBJ1-6, with D unresolved. V lost 0 bases to trimming and J lost 8 bases, with 11 bases between them. CDR3 length equals 15 residues. Germline assignment: CDR1 KGHSH and CDR2 LQKENI. DNA of the CDR3: TGTGCCAGCTCACCACCGAGTACAGCCTATTCACCCCTCCACTTT. As protein: CASSPPSTAYSPLHF.

This clonotype was seen at least ten times. The chain recombines TRBV12-3 or TRBV12-4 with TRBJ2-1, with D perhaps being TRBD1 or TRBD2 (5 bases each). This CDR3 spans 12 amino acids. V shed 2 bases and J shed 12 bases, with 11 bases lying between them. CDR3 region: CASSLSGHGQFF. The CDR3 region has the DNA TGTGCCAGCAGTTTAAGCGGACATGGGCAGTTCTTC.

This clonotype was seen repeatedly, ten times or more. The rearrangement joins TRBV7-8 to TRBJ1-3, with 10 positions matching TRBD1. CDR1 and CDR2 from the germline V gene are SGHVS and FQNEAQ. V lost 1 base, J lost 8 bases, and 8 bases stayed unmatched. This CDR3 is built from 16 residues. The CDR3 protein is CASSLVGTGVYDTIYF. Here the CDR3 DNA reads TGTGCCAGCAGCTTAGTGGGGACAGGGGTCTATGACACCATATATTTT.